The clone carrying this T cell receptor (beta chain) was seen a few times. What it recognizes is unknown. This sample stems from a study of T-cell reconstitution after alpha-beta-depleted transplantation in children. Findings and limits, study-wide: Several hundred expanded graft clones reportedly were the source of alpha-beta T cells about two months after transplant. When one year had passed after transplant, most T-cell counts and diversity came from newly produced T cells. Surviving recipient cells, namely T cells and thymic progenitors, were the source of high day-60 TCRbeta diversity in some patients.

The ends were cut back, 3 bases at V and 0 bases at J, with 11 bases in the middle. CDR3 length: 15 amino acids. Preparation of the TCRbeta library involved a method that used unique molecular identifiers. One entry per CDR3 protein, called by TCRdb with MiXCR from the PCR reads. Among hundreds of thousands of distinct CDR3 sequences listed, more than 20% were seen once. The receptor was isolated from a boy under three years old who had a stem cell transplant for acute myeloid leukemia, so the T cells may come from the graft donor. The genes are TRBV12-3 or TRBV12-4 and TRBJ2-5, with TRBD2 as a possible D gene (6 bases). The sample in question was PBMCs, mostly from graft donor cells, obtained 360 days after TCRalphabeta/CD19-depleted stem cell transplant. The CDR3 region has the DNA TGTGCCAGCAGTTTCTGGGGGGTGAACCAAGAGACCCAGTACTTC. It specifies CASSFWGVNQETQYF.